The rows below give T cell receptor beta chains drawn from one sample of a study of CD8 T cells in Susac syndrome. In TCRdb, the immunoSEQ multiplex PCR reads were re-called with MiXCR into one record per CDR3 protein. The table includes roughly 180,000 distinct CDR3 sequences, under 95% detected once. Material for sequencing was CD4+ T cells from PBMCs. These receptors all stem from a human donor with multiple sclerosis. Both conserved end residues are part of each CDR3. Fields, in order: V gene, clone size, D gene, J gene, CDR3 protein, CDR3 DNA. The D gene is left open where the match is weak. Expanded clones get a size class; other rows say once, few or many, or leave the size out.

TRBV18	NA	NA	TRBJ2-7	CASSPVADEQYF	TGTGCCAGCTCACCGGTGGCAGACGAGCAGTACTTC
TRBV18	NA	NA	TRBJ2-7	CASSPNADEQYF	TGTGCCAGCTCACCGAACGCTGATGAGCAGTACTTC
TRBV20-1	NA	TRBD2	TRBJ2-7	CSARNSGGAYEQYF	TGCAGTGCTCGAAATAGCGGGGGGGCCTACGAGCAGTACTTC
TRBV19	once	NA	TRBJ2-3	CASSIASSTDTQYF	TGTGCCAGTAGTATTGCTTCTAGCACAGATACGCAGTATTTT
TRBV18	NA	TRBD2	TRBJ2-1	CASSPSGGAFNEQFF	TGTGCCAGCTCACCTAGCGGGGGGGCATTCAATGAGCAGTTCTTC
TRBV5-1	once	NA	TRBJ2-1	CASSPSPAEEQFF	TGCGCCAGCAGCCCGTCACCTGCCGAGGAGCAGTTCTTC
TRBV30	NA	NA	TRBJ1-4	CAWSVRTGGTNEKLFF	TGTGCCTGGAGTGTTCGAACTGGAGGAACTAATGAAAAACTGTTTTTT
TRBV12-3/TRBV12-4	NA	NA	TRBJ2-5	CASRTQYSQETQYF	TGTGCCAGCAGGACACAGTATTCCCAAGAGACCCAGTACTTC
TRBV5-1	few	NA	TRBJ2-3	CASSLTGLSTDTQYF	TGCGCCAGCAGTTTGACGGGTCTCAGCACAGATACGCAGTATTTT
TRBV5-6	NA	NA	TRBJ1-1	CASSSGARAFF	TGTGCCAGCAGCTCGGGGGCGCGGGCTTTCTTT
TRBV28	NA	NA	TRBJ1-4	CASRSPSRGEKLFF	TGTGCCAGCAGATCACCTTCCCGAGGTGAAAAACTGTTTTTT
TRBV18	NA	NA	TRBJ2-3	CASSLMGAPADTQYF	TGTGCCAGCTCCCTCATGGGGGCCCCGGCAGATACGCAGTATTTT
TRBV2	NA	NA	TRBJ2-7	CASKTETYEQYF	TGTGCCAGCAAGACAGAGACCTACGAGCAGTACTTC
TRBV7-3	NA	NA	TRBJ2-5	CASSPMGAQETQYF	TGTGCCAGCAGCCCAATGGGGGCTCAAGAGACCCAGTACTTC
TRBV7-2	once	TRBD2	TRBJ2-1	CASSPGLAGNEQFF	TGTGCCAGCAGCCCGGGACTAGCTGGAAATGAGCAGTTCTTC
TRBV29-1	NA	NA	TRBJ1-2	CSVEDQQGRGYTF	TGCAGCGTTGAAGATCAACAGGGAAGGGGCTACACCTTC
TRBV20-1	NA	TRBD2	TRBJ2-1	CSARGGREGPGNEQFF	TGCAGTGCTAGAGGGGGGCGGGAGGGCCCCGGCAATGAGCAGTTCTTC
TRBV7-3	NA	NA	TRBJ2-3	CASSLMALSTDTQYF	TGTGCCAGCAGCTTAATGGCTTTATCCACAGATACGCAGTATTTT